This T cell receptor (beta chain) was recovered during a study of shared clonotypes between healthy human individuals. Findings and caveats of the study: Sampling included only blood; tissue repertoires likely differ.

Sequenced by immunoSEQ multiplex PCR; TCRdb stores in-frame clones only, minus some. The sample has some 89,000 clones, 65% to 70% seen once. The sample holds many counts of this clone. Antigen unknown. The sample was memory CD8+ T cells sorted from blood. Subset reported: CD45RO+ cells pooled with CCR7-negative TemRA cells. The TCR comes from a man aged 25-45 years in good health.

This CDR3 reads CASSLLGGGPPNEKLFF. The CDR3 DNA follows: TGCGCCAGCAGCCTCCTGGGAGGGGGACCACCTAATGAAAAACTGTTTTTT. This chain uses TRBV4-1 with TRBJ1-4, with D possibly being TRBD1 (6 bases). The CDR3 totals 17 residues. Germline V gene lookup returns CDR1 MGHRA and CDR2 YSYEKL. V gave up 4 bases and J gave up 3 bases, with 18 bases separating them.